These T cell receptor beta chains were read from a single sample in a study of cytomegalovirus exposure and HLA in healthy donors. The repertoire was sequenced with immunoSEQ multiplex PCR; TCRdb's copy has only in-frame clones and lacks some. The sample shows 85,000 to 130,000 clones, 71% of them seen only once. Sequencing used PBMCs. These receptors were taken from a female donor in good health and CMV-seronegative. Both conserved end residues are part of each CDR3. D genes are given only for firm matches. Only part of the rows carry a size: once, few, many, or a class if the clone is expanded.

- | - | 12 | TRBJ2-5 | TRBV5-8 | TGTGCCAGCAGCTTGGCTGTAGAGACCCAGTACTTC | CASSLAVETQYF
- | - | 12 | TRBJ1-5 | TRBV27 | TGTGCCAGCAGTTCACAGGGTCAGCCCCAGCATTTT | CASSSQGQPQHF
TRBD2 | - | 16 | TRBJ2-3 | TRBV28 | TGTGCCAGCGTTTTATCGGGGAGGGTAGACACAGATACGCAGTATTTT | CASVLSGRVDTDTQYF
TRBD1 | once | 18 | TRBJ2-5 | TRBV5-6 | TGTGCCAGCAGCTTGTTAAACAGGGGGAAAAGGTACCAAGAGACCCAGTACTTC | CASSLLNRGKRYQETQYF
- | - | 14 | TRBJ1-2 | TRBV28 | TGTGCCAGCAGTGAACAGGGCGGATACTATGGCTACACCTTC | CASSEQGGYYGYTF
TRBD2 | - | 17 | TRBJ2-2 | TRBV7-6 | TGTGCCAGCAGCCCGTTTAGTATGCGGGAGTTCTCCGGGGAGCTGTTTTTT | CASSPFSMREFSGELFF
TRBD2 | - | 14 | TRBJ2-5 | TRBV5-6 | TGTGCCAGCAGCTTGGGGGGCGGGAGTCAGACCCAGTACTTC | CASSLGGGSQTQYF
- | - | 15 | TRBJ1-2 | TRBV15 | TGTGCCACCAGCACTGCAAACAGGGTCGACTATGGCTACACCTTC | CATSTANRVDYGYTF
TRBD1 | once | 14 | TRBJ1-2 | TRBV6-5 | TGTGCCAGCAGCCGAGGGGACAGGGCTAATGGCTACACCTTC | CASSRGDRANGYTF
TRBD1 | - | 17 | TRBJ2-5 | TRBV10-3 | TGTGCCATCAGTGATAGGCTAGCAGGGGGTATGGAAGAGACCCAGTACTTC | CAISDRLAGGMEETQYF
TRBD1 | - | 13 | TRBJ1-1 | TRBV6-1 | TGTGCCAGCGCGGGACAGACGAACACTGAAGCTTTCTTT | CASAGQTNTEAFF
TRBD2 | - | 17 | TRBJ2-1 | TRBV19 | TGTGCCAGTAGTATTGTGGCTAGCGGGAGCTCCTACAATGAGCAGTTCTTC | CASSIVASGSSYNEQFF
TRBD1 | few | 15 | TRBJ1-2 | TRBV30 | TGTGCCTGGAAAATCCGGGACAGGGTTAACTATGGCTACACCTTC | CAWKIRDRVNYGYTF
TRBD1 | - | 16 | TRBJ1-1 | TRBV11-2 | TGTGCCAGCAGCCAAAGACAGGGGAGTCACAACACTGAAGCTTTCTTT | CASSQRQGSHNTEAFF
TRBD1 | - | 14 | TRBJ1-2 | TRBV6-1 | TGTGCCAGCAGGGCTTCCGGGACAGGATATGGCTACACCTTC | CASRASGTGYGYTF